The entry below gives a single TCR beta chain sequence along with its context. V dropped 6 bases and J dropped 4; count of bases not matched to a gene: 11. The germline V gene has CDR1 MNHEY and CDR2 SVGEGT. The CDR3 has 15 amino acids. This record comes from a study of blood T cell repertoires in COVID-19. For the study at large: Spain, Italy and the United States supplied samples that represented acute and convalescent COVID-19.

In the authors' methods: For nucleated cells, counts were estimated from reference gene primer amplification. Sequencing used immunoSEQ multiplex PCR; TCRdb keeps in-frame clones, though not all of them. The DNA was the basis for D and trimming; V, J and clone size are from that table. The table records about 38,000 clones, 87% of them present only once. The Seattle patients, enrolled during active infection, were followed longitudinally. The chain uses TRBV6-2 or TRBV6-3 and TRBJ1-1, with 7 bases identical to TRBD1. The origin of this receptor is a man between 60 and 70 years old with COVID-19, enrolled during active disease. Sequenced sample: peripheral blood. DNA for the CDR3: TGTGCCAGCAGACCTAAGACAGGGTATCGCACTGAAGCTTTCTTT. Translation: CASRPKTGYRTEAFF.